The 32 T cell receptor beta chains reported below all come from one sample, sequenced in a study of T cell responses to AZD1222 COVID-19 vaccine. Using immunoSEQ multiplex PCR, the repertoire was profiled, and TCRdb retains in-frame clones only, with some absent. The table has 100,000 to 120,000 clones, roughly 92% seen once. The source was peripheral blood, collected 28 days after the second AZD1222 dose. The receptors were sampled from an adult who received the AZD1222 COVID-19 vaccine.

The CDR3 coding sequence is TGCAGTGCTAGTTGGGGTGGCTACGAGCAGTACTTC. The encoded protein is CSASWGGYEQYF. V usage is TRBV20-1 and J usage is TRBJ2-7; no clear D. Germline V gives CDR1 DFQATT, CDR2 SNEGSKA (reference sequence). There are 12 residues in the CDR3. V shed 3 bases and J shed 3 bases, with 9 bases lying between them.

This clone was seen just once. J is TRBJ2-7 and V is TRBV10-3, with 8 bases matching TRBD2. V trimming: 6 bases; J trimming: 8 bases; junction bases outside the gene matches: 18. This CDR3 is built from 16 residues. Germline CDR1 and CDR2: ENHRY and SYGVKD. The CDR3 here is CAIRAFPGGLFRQQYF. The CDR3 DNA reads as TGTGCCATCAGAGCCTTTCCGGGGGGGCTGTTCCGGCAGCAGTACTTC.

The CDR3 nucleotides are TGTGCCATCAGACCCGACAGGCCAGGGCCCCAGCATTTT. Its protein product is CAIRPDRPGPQHF. The rearrangement links TRBV10-3 to TRBJ1-5, with D perhaps TRBD1 (6 bases). Germline loops: CDR1 ENHRY, CDR2 SYGVKD. The CDR3 has 13 residues. V gave up 6 bases and J gave up 9 bases, with 15 bases separating them.

This clone has a single count. The chain combines TRBV15 with TRBJ2-7; 7 bases are a match to TRBD1. Germline V gene sequence: CDR1 LNHNV, CDR2 YYDKDF (reference sequence). The CDR3 has 14 residues. The V segment lost 0 bases and the J segment 3 bases; nucleotides outside the gene matches: 2. CDR3 sequence: CATSRDRDSYEQYF. In DNA form, the CDR3 reads TGTGCCACCAGCAGAGATAGGGACAGCTACGAGCAGTACTTC.

The DNA of the CDR3 is TGTGCCAGCAGCCCCGGCGCCGGGGAGCTGTTTTTT. Its protein is CASSPGAGELFF. V and J are TRBV7-8 and TRBJ2-2; no clear D gene. The CDR3 spans 12 residues. The V gene's germline CDR1 is SGHVS and CDR2 FQNEAQ. V lost 5 bases and J 6 bases, leaving 7 bases between the germline ends.

The chain joins TRBV5-4 to TRBJ1-1, with D possibly being TRBD1 (5 bases). The germline CDR1 and CDR2 sequences are SGHNT and YYREEE (reference sequence). V shed 2 bases and J shed 10 bases, with 12 bases lying between them. CDR3 length: 12 residues. The DNA for the CDR3 is TGTGCCAGCAGCTTAGGAGGGGCGTTAGCTTTCTTT. Amino acids: CASSLGGALAFF.

The J gene is TRBJ2-1, the V gene TRBV19; D ambiguous. CDR3 length: 11 amino acids. Germline assignment: CDR1 LNHDA and CDR2 SQIVND (reference sequence). V gave up 3 bases and J gave up 8 bases, with 5 bases separating them. The CDR3 loop reads CASSIIDEQFF. CDR3 nucleotide sequence: TGTGCCAGTAGTATTATCGATGAGCAGTTCTTC. Full variable domain (outside the CDR3, taken from reference TRBV19 and TRBJ2-1): DGGITQSPKYLFRKEGQNVTLSCEQNLNHDAMYWYRQDPGQGLRLIYYSQIVNDFQKGDIAEGYSVSREKKESFPLTVTSAQKNPTAFYLCASSIIDEQFFGPGTRLTVL.

This chain links TRBV6-2 or TRBV6-3 with TRBJ2-7, with D maybe TRBD1 (5 bases). V was trimmed by 6 bases and J by 2 bases, leaving 11 bases between them. The CDR3 spans 13 residues. Germline V gene sequence: CDR1 MNHEY, CDR2 SVGEGT. Written as DNA, the CDR3 is TGTGCCAGCAGCCTCGACAGAACCTACGAGCAGTACTTC. Translated, it gives CASSLDRTYEQYF.

The CDR3 here is CASRVFGRAYEQYF. The DNA of the CDR3 is TGTGCCAGCAGGGTTTTCGGCAGGGCCTACGAGCAGTACTTC. This rearrangement joins TRBV5-4 to TRBJ2-7, with TRBD1 as a possible D gene (5 bases). Germline CDR1 is SGHNT and CDR2 is YYREEE (reference sequence). The CDR3 covers 14 residues. Between the trimmed V and J ends, which lost 5 bases and 2 bases, there was a span of 14 bases.

V and J are TRBV29-1 and TRBJ1-2; TRBD1 matches at 10 bases. Germline V gene data show CDR1 as SQVTM and CDR2 as ANQGSEA. The CDR3 length is 13 residues. V lost 6 bases and J lost 7; bases outside the gene matches: 8. Here the CDR3 DNA reads TGCAGCGTCCCCGGGACAGGGGCGGGTGGCTACACCTTC. Translation: CSVPGTGAGGYTF.

V is TRBV5-4 and J is TRBJ1-1, with D perhaps TRBD1 (6 bases). Germline values: CDR1 SGHNT, CDR2 YYREEE (reference sequence). The CDR3 loop spans 12 amino acids. Trimming stripped 1 base from V and 7 bases from J, with 8 bases between. The CDR3 sequence: CASSLRGSEAFF. For the CDR3, the DNA is TGTGCCAGCAGCTTGAGGGGGAGTGAAGCTTTCTTT.

The chain uses TRBV20-1 and TRBJ2-7; possible D gene TRBD1, 5 bases. CDR1 and CDR2 (germline): DFQATT, SNEGSKA (reference sequence). V gave up 3 bases and J gave up 2 bases, with 14 bases separating them. The CDR3 length is 14 residues. The CDR3 is CSASAGQRPYEQYF. The CDR3 region has the DNA TGCAGTGCTAGTGCAGGGCAGCGTCCCTACGAGCAGTACTTC.

This sequence joins TRBV5-1 and TRBJ2-2; 7 nucleotides agree with TRBD2. The CDR3 extends over 13 amino acids. Germline loops: CDR1 SGHRS, CDR2 YFSETQ. V lost 4 bases to trimming and J lost 6 bases; unmatched junction nucleotides: 3. DNA of the CDR3: TGCGCCAGCAGCACCAGCGGGGCCGGGGAGCTGTTTTTT. Translating it yields CASSTSGAGELFF.

The rearrangement joins TRBV7-9 to TRBJ1-2; 9 bases fit TRBD1. V dropped 4 bases and J dropped 3; count of bases not matched to a gene: 6. Looked up from germline, CDR1 is SEHNR and CDR2 is FQNEAQ (reference sequence). The CDR3 is 15 amino acids. The CDR3 region has the DNA TGTGCCAGCAGCTCATCGACAGGGGGATACTATGGCTACACCTTC. This codes for CASSSSTGGYYGYTF.

The J gene is TRBJ1-2, the V gene TRBV9; D is unresolved. The CDR3 runs to 11 residues. Trimming left V 0 bases short and J 13 bases short, with 10 bases between. Germline CDR1 is SGDLS and CDR2 is YYNGEE. The DNA for the CDR3 is TGTGCCAGCAGCGTAGCCCCCCCAGTCACCTTC. Its protein product is CASSVAPPVTF.

This clone was picked up one time. This rearrangement joins TRBV30 to TRBJ2-5, with 8 bases that match TRBD1. V trimming: 5 bases; J trimming: 2 bases; junction bases outside the gene matches: 4. This CDR3 comprises 13 residues. The germline CDR1 and CDR2 sequences are GTSNPN and SVGIG (reference sequence). DNA of the CDR3: TGTGCCTGGGGGGGACAGGTTCAAGAGACCCAGTACTTC. Protein sequence: CAWGGQVQETQYF.

This chain connects TRBV5-4 to TRBJ2-7; D is unclear. The V and J ends lost 1 base and 2 bases respectively, with 7 bases between them. The CDR3 totals 13 residues. In germline, CDR1 is SGHNT, CDR2 YYREEE (reference sequence). CDR3 nucleotide sequence: TGTGCCAGCAGCTTGTCTACTACCTACGAGCAGTACTTC. Translated, it gives CASSLSTTYEQYF.

The gene calls are TRBV5-1 and TRBJ1-2, with 9 bases that match TRBD1. The germline CDR1 and CDR2 sequences are SGHRS and YFSETQ. There are 16 residues in the CDR3. Unmatched junction bases numbered 12, after V lost 5 bases and J lost 4 bases. The CDR3 bases are TGCGCCAGCAGATTCGGACCGCAGACAGGGGGCTATGGCTACACCTTC. Protein: CASRFGPQTGGYGYTF.

This chain connects TRBV5-1 to TRBJ2-5; the D gene is possibly TRBD2 (6 bases). CDR3 size: 15 residues. V lost 0 bases to trimming and J lost 2 bases, with 11 bases between them. Looked up from germline, CDR1 is SGHRS and CDR2 is YFSETQ. The CDR3 protein is CASSLARGGQETQYF. The CDR3 coding sequence is TGCGCCAGCAGCTTGGCCCGCGGAGGGCAAGAGACCCAGTACTTC.

J is TRBJ1-2 and V is TRBV20-1, with unresolved D. Germline V gives CDR1 DFQATT, CDR2 SNEGSKA (reference sequence). The CDR3 has 11 amino acids. The chain's CDR3 is CSVGGSYGYTF. CDR3 coding DNA: TGCAGCGTCGGCGGGAGCTATGGCTACACCTTC.

This clone showed up just once. This chain joins TRBV3-1 (or the pseudogene TRBV3-2) and TRBJ1-6, with 7 bases aligning to TRBD1. J gave up 7 bases and V 4 bases, and 7 bases lay outside the gene matches. Germline loops: CDR1 LGHDT, CDR2 YNNKEL (reference sequence). This CDR3 is 15 amino acids long. CDR3 sequence: CASSPGGTVNSPLHF. The CDR3 DNA follows: TGTGCCAGCAGCCCCGGGGGGACAGTCAATTCACCCCTCCACTTT.

The chain carries TRBV12-3 or TRBV12-4 and TRBJ1-5, with 8 bases identical to TRBD1. V trimming: 9 bases; J trimming: 9 bases; junction bases outside the gene matches: 7. This CDR3 has 12 residues. The CDR3, as DNA: TGTGCCAGTACGGACAGGGTCGGGCCCCAGCATTTT. Translating gives CASTDRVGPQHF.

The chain employs TRBV24-1 and TRBJ1-5; D uncertain. The germline CDR1 and CDR2 sequences are KGHDR and SFDVKD. The V end lost 5 bases, the J end lost 5 bases, and 9 bases lay between the germline ends. The CDR3 has 13 residues. The CDR3 region has the DNA TGTGCCACCAGTGCCGGGTTTCATCAGCCCCAGCATTTT. Translation gives CATSAGFHQPQHF.

In this sample, this clone is medium-sized (0.01 to 0.1%). The rearrangement uses TRBV2 and TRBJ2-2; D not certain. V was pared by 7 bases and J by 3 bases, with 12 bases between. Germline V gene sequence: CDR1 SNHLY, CDR2 FYNNEI. CDR3 length equals 14 residues. Written as DNA, the CDR3 is TGTGCCAGCAAGTGGAGAAGGGACACCGGGGAGCTGTTTTTT. Translation gives CASKWRRDTGELFF.

V is TRBV13 and J is TRBJ2-7; 7 bases map to TRBD2. The CDR3 is 15 amino acids. After removal of 1 base from V and 2 bases from J, the junction contained 5 bases not matched to a gene. Germline assignment: CDR1 PRHDT and CDR2 FYEKMQ (reference sequence). DNA for the CDR3: TGTGCCAGCAGCTTAGTCGGCGGGGGACCCTACGAGCAGTACTTC. It encodes CASSLVGGGPYEQYF.

The J gene is TRBJ2-5, the V gene TRBV7-2; D may be TRBD2 (5 bases). Trimming cost V 5 bases and J 0 bases, with 10 bases left between them. CDR1 is SGHTA, CDR2 FQGNSA, per germline. CDR3 length: 14 residues. CDR3 amino acids: CASSPGIYQETQYF. The CDR3 coding sequence is TGTGCCAGCAGCCCCGGGATATACCAAGAGACCCAGTACTTC.

J is TRBJ1-4 and V is TRBV27; D is uncertain. CDR3 size: 16 residues. The V gene's germline CDR1 is MNHEY and CDR2 SMNVEV (reference sequence). With 2 bases removed from V and 0 bases from J, the gap between germline ends came to 10 bases. The CDR3 reads CASSLTTGTTNEKLFF. CDR3 DNA: TGTGCCAGCAGTTTAACGACGGGGACAACTAATGAAAAACTGTTTTTT.

This clone is medium-sized (0.01 to 0.1%) by share. This sequence joins TRBV12-5 and TRBJ1-1; D ambiguous. The V end lost 6 bases, the J end lost 2 bases, and 13 bases lay between the germline ends. There are 14 residues in the CDR3. Germline CDR1 and CDR2: LGHNT and FRNRAP. CDR3 DNA sequence: TGTGCTAGTGGAATGACTTCCCACAACACTGAAGCTTTCTTT. Its protein is CASGMTSHNTEAFF.

V and J are TRBV30 and TRBJ1-6; 8 bases map to TRBD1. The V gene's germline CDR1 is GTSNPN and CDR2 SVGIG (reference sequence). With V trimmed by 1 base and J by 0 bases, 5 bases remained unmatched. The length of the CDR3 is 17 residues. The CDR3 loop reads CAWSGDRLSSYNSPLHF. The CDR3 coding sequence is TGTGCCTGGAGTGGGGACAGGTTAAGCTCCTATAATTCACCCCTCCACTTT.

The chain joins TRBV9 to TRBJ2-3; 7 nucleotides match TRBD2. This CDR3 region has 15 residues. V was clipped by 0 bases and J by 2 bases; unmatched bases: 3. CDR1 is SGDLS, CDR2 YYNGEE, per germline. CDR3 bases: TGTGCCAGCAGCGTAGCTAGCGGTATCACAGATACGCAGTATTTT. Protein sequence: CASSVASGITDTQYF.

V is TRBV29-1 and J is TRBJ1-4; D remains unclear. The CDR3 is made up of 14 amino acids. The germline CDR1 and CDR2 sequences are SQVTM and ANQGSEA. The germline V and J ends were trimmed by 5 bases and 0 bases, with 10 bases remaining between them. Here the CDR3 reads CSVRRGTTNEKLFF. The CDR3 DNA is TGCAGCGTTCGGAGAGGGACAACTAATGAAAAACTGTTTTTT.

The chain carries TRBV6-5 and TRBJ2-7; D unclear. Germline values: CDR1 MNHEY, CDR2 SVGAGI. CDR3 length: 14 amino acids. Trimming took 2 bases from V and 2 from J, leaving 10 bases between them. The CDR3 protein is CASSYGDFAYEQYF. CDR3 nucleotide sequence: TGTGCCAGCAGTTACGGCGACTTTGCCTACGAGCAGTACTTC.